The present entry profiles one T cell receptor (beta chain) with its context. The antigen remains undetermined. The method was immunoSEQ multiplex PCR; TCRdb's version includes in-frame clones alone and lacks a portion of them. Among 2.3 million or so clones listed, about 92% were seen once. The data were obtained in a study of shared clonotypes between healthy human individuals. Study-level findings and limits: Clonotypes shared by all four donors outscored non-shared clonotypes in generation probability.

CDR1 is SNHLY, CDR2 FYNNEI, per germline. This CDR3 contains 14 residues. V lost 3 bases and J 2 bases, leaving 9 bases between the germline ends. Sequences were obtained from naive CD4+ T cells from PBMCs. This sample's subset: CD45RA+ positively selected. The TCR was taken from a man aged 18-30 years in good health. Some clones in this sample may be carry-over from other donors' samples. This rearrangement joins TRBV2 to TRBJ2-3, with unresolved D. CDR3 in DNA: TGTGCCAGCAGTGACTTGAGAAACACAGATACGCAGTATTTT. This codes for CASSDLRNTDTQYF.